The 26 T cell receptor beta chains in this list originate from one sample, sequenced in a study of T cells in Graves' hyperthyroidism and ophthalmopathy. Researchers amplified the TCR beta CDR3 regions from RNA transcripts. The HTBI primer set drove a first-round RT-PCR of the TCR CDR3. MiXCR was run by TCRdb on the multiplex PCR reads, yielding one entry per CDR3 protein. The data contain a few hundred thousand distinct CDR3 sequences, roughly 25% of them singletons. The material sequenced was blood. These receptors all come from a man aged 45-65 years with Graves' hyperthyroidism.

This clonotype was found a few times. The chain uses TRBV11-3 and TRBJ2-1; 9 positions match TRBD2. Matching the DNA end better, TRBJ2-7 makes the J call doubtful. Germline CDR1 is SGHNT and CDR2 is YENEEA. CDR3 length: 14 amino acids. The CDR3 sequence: CASSWTSAHNEQYF. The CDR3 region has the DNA TGTGCCAGCAGCTGGACTAGCGCACACAATGAGCAGTACTTC.

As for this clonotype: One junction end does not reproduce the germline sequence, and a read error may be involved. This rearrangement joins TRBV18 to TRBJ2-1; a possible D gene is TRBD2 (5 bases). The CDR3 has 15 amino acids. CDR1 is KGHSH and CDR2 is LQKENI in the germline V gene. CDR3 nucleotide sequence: TGTGCCAGCTCACCACGAGGGAGTCAGTACAATGAGCAGCTCTTC. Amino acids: CASSPRGSQYNEQLF.

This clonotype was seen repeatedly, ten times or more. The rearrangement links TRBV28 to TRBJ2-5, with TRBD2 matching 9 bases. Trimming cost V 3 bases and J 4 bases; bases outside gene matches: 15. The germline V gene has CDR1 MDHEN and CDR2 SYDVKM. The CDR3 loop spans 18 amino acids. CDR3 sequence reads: CASSFMTGGRAIGETQYF. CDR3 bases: TGTGCCAGCAGTTTTATGACGGGCGGGAGGGCCATAGGAGAGACCCAGTACTTC.

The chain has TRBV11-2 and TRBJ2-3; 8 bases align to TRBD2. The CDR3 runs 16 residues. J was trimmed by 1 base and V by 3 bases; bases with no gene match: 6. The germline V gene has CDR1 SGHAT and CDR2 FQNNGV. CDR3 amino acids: CASSLVSGGRTDTQYF. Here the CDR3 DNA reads TGTGCCAGCAGCTTGGTGAGCGGGGGCCGCACAGATACGCAGTATTTT.

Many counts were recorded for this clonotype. In DNA, the CDR3 is TGCGCCAGCTCTCCCGGGACCATTTACGAGCAGTACTTC. Its protein is CASSPGTIYEQYF. The chain has TRBV5-1 and TRBJ2-7; TRBD1 or TRBD2 may be the D gene (5 bases each). CDR1 and CDR2 from the germline V gene are SGHRS and YFSETQ. The V and J ends lost 7 bases and 4 bases respectively, with 15 bases between them. The CDR3 has 13 amino acids. Looking up the rest from reference TRBV5-1 and TRBJ2-7 gives the full variable domain: KAGVTQTPRYLIKTRGQQVTLSCSPISGHRSVSWYQQTPGQGLQFLFEYFSETQRNKGNFPGRFSGRQFSNSRSEMNVSTLELGDSALYLCASSPGTIYEQYFGPGTRLTVT.

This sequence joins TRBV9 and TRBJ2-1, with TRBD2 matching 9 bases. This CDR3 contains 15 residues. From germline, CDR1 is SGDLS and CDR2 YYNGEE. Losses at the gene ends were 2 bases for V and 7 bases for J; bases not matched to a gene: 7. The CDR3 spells CASSVMAGGPNEQFF. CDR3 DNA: TGTGCCAGCAGCGTGATGGCGGGAGGGCCTAATGAGCAGTTCTTC.

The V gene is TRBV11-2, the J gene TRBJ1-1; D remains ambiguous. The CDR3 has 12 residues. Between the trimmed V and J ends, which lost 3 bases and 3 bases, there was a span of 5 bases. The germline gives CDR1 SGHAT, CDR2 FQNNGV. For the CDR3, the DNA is TGTGCCAGCAGCTTCGGGGACACTGAAGCTTTCTTT. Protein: CASSFGDTEAFF. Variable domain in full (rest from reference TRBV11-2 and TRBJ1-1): EAGVAQSPRYKIIEKRQSVAFWCNPISGHATLYWYQQILGQGPKLLIQFQNNGVVDDSQLPKDRFSAERLKGVDSTLKIQPAKLEDSAVYLCASSFGDTEAFFGQGTRLTVV.

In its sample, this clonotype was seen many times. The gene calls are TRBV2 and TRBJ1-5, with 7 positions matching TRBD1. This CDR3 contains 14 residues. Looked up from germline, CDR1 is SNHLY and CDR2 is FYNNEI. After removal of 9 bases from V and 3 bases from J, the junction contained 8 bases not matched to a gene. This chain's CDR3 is CASTYRGSNQPQHF. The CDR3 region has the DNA TGTGCCAGTACCTACAGGGGTTCCAATCAGCCCCAGCATTTT.

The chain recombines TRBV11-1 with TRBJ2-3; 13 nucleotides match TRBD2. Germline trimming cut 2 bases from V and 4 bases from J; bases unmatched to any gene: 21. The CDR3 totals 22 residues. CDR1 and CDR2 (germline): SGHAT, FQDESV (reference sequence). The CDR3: CASSLKSPGTSGMPGRADTQYF. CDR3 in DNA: TGTGCCAGCAGCTTAAAGAGCCCCGGGACTAGCGGGATGCCCGGTCGCGCAGATACGCAGTATTTT.

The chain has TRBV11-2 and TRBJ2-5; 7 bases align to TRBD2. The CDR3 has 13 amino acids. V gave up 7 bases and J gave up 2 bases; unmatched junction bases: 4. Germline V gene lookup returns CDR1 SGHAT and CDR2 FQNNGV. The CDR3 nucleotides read TGTGCCAGCAACGCGGGAGTTCAAGAGACCCAGTACTTC. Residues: CASNAGVQETQYF.

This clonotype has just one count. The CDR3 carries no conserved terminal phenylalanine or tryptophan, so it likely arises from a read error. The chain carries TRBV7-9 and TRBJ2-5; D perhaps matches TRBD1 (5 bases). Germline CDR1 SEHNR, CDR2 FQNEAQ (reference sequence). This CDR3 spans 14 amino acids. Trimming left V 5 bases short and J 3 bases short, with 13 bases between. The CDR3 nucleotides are TGTGCCAGCAGCCACCCGGACAAGAAAGAGACCCAGTACCTC. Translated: CASSHPDKKETQYL.

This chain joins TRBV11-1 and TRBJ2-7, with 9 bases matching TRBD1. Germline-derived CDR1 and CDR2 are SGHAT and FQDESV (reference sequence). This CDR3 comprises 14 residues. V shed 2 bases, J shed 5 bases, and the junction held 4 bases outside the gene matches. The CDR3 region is CASSLLGQGHEQYF. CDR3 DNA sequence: TGTGCCAGCAGCTTACTGGGACAGGGACACGAGCAGTACTTC. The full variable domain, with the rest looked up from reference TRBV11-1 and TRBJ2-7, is EAEVAQSPRYKITEKSQAVAFWCDPISGHATLYWYRQILGQGPELLVQFQDESVVDDSQLPKDRFSAERLKGVDSTLKIQPAELGDSAMYLCASSLLGQGHEQYFGPGTRLTVT.

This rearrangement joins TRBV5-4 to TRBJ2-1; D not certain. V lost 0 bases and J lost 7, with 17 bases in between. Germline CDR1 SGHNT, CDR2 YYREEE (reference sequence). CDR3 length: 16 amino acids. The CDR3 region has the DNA TGTGCCAGCAGCTTGGCCGGAGTCACCTTCGGAAATGAGCAGTTCTTC. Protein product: CASSLAGVTFGNEQFF.

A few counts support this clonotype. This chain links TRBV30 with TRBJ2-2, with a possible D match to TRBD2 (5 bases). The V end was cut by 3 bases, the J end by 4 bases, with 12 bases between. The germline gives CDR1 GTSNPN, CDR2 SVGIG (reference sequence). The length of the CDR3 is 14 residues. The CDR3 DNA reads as TGTGCCTGGAGAGCCGGGGTCGGCACCGGGGAGCTGTTTTTT. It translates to CAWRAGVGTGELFF. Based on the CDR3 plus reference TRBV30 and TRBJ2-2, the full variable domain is SQTIHQWPATLVQPVGSPLSLECTVEGTSNPNLYWYRQAAGRGLQLLFYSVGIGQISSEVPQNLSASRPQDRQFILSSKKLLLSDSGFYLCAWRAGVGTGELFFGEGSRLTVL.

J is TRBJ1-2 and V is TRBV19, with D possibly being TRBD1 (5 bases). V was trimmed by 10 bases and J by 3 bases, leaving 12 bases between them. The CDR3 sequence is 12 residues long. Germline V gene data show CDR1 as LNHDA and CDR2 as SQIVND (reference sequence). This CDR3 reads CATRQRDYGYTF. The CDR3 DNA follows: TGTGCCACCCGACAGCGCGACTATGGCTACACCTTC. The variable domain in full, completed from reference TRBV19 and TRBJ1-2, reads DGGITQSPKYLFRKEGQNVTLSCEQNLNHDAMYWYRQDPGQGLRLIYYSQIVNDFQKGDIAEGYSVSREKKESFPLTVTSAQKNPTAFYLCATRQRDYGYTFGSGTRLTVV.

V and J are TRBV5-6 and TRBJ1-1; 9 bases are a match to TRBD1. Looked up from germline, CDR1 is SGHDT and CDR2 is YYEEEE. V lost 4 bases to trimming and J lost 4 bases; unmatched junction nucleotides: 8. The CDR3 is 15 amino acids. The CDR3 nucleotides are TGTGCCAGCAGCCTAAGGACAGGGGTGGGCACTGAAGCTTTCTTT. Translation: CASSLRTGVGTEAFF. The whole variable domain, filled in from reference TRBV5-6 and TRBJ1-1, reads DAGVTQSPTHLIKTRGQQVTLRCSPKSGHDTVSWYQQALGQGPQFIFQYYEEEERQRGNFPDRFSGHQFPNYSSELNVNALLLGDSALYLCASSLRTGVGTEAFFGQGTRLTVV.

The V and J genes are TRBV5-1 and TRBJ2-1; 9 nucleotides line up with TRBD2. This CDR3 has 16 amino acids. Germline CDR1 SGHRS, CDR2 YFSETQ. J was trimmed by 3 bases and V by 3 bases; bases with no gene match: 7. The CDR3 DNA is TGCGCCAGCAGCTCCCCTAGCGGGAAGAGCTACAATGAGCAGTTCTTC. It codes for CASSSPSGKSYNEQFF.

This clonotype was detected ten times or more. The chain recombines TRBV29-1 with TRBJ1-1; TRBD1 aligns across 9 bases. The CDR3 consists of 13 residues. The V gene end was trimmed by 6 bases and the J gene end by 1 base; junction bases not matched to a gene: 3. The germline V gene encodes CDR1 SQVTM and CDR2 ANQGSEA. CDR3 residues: CSVKQGANTEAFF. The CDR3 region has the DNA TGCAGCGTGAAACAGGGGGCGAACACTGAAGCTTTCTTT.

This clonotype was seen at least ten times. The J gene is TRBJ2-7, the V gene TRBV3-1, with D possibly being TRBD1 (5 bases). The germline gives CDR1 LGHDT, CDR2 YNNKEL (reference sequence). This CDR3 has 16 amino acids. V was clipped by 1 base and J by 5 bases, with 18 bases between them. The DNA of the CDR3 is TGTGCCAGCAGCCAAGGAGTCGGAGATCCCAGGGACGAGCAGTACTTC. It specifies CASSQGVGDPRDEQYF.

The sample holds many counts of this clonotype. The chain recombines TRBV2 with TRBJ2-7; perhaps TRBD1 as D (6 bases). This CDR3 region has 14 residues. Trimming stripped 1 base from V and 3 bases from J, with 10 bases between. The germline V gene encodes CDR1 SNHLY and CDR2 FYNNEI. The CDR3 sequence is CASSEGTDIYEQYF. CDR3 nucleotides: TGTGCCAGCAGTGAAGGGACAGACATCTACGAGCAGTACTTC.

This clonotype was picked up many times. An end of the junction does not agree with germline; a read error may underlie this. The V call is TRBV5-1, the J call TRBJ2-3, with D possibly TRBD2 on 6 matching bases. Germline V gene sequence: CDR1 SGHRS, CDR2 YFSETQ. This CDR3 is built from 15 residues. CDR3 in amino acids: CASSATGLSTDTQYF. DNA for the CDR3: TGTGCCAGCAGTGCCACAGGACTAAGCACAGATACGCAGTATTTT.

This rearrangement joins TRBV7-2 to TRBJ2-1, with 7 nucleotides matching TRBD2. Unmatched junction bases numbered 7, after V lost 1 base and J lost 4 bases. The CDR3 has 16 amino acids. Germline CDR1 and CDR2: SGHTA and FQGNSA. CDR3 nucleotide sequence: TGTGCCAGCAGCTTAGGAGCGAGCGGGAAATACAATGAGCAGTTCTTC. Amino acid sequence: CASSLGASGKYNEQFF.

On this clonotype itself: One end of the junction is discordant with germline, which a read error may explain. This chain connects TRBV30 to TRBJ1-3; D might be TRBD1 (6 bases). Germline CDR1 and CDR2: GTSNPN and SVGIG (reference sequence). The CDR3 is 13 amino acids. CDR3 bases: TGTGTCTGGAAACCAGGGGCTGGAAACACCATATATTTT. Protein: CVWKPGAGNTIYF.

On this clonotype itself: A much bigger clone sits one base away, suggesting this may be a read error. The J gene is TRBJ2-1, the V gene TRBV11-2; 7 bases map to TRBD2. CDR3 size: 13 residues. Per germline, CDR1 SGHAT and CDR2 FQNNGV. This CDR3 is CANSLPRAGAQFF. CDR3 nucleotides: TGTGCCAACAGCTTGCCCAGGGCGGGAGCACAGTTCTTC.

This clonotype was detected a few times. As DNA, the CDR3 is TGCGCCAGCAGCACCCCCGGGGGCGCGCCCACTGAAGCTTTCTTT. It encodes CASSTPGGAPTEAFF. V and J are TRBV5-1 and TRBJ1-1; weak D call: TRBD1 (6 bases). This CDR3 comprises 15 residues. Germline CDR1 is SGHRS and CDR2 is YFSETQ. V was shortened by 4 bases and J by 4 bases, with 17 bases between the two germline ends.

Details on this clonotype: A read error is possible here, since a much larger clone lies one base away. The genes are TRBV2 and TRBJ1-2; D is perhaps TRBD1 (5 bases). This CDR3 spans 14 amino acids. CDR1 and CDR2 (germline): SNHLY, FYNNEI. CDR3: CASSEGRALSGCTF. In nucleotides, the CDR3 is TGTGCCAGCAGTGAGGGCAGGGCGTTGAGCGGCTGCACCTTC.